This is a list of T cell receptor beta chains from one sample in a study of blood T cells in healthy people across ages. One entry per CDR3 protein results from TCRdb running MiXCR on the 5' RACE reads. The sample consists of 1.5 million to 2 million distinct CDR3 sequences, roughly 50% of them appearing once. The sample was blood. The source of these receptors is a woman in her thirties or forties in good health. The CDR3 runs from the conserved cysteine through the conserved F or W. The order of the fields is clone size, V gene, D gene, J gene, CDR3 DNA, CDR3 protein. D genes are given only for firm matches. Size tells how often a clone was seen (once, few, many) or the class of an expanded clone, and some rows leave it out.

-	TRBV5-1	-	TRBJ1-4	TGCGCCAGCAGCGGTGGCAGGGGAACTAATGAAAAACTGTTTTTT	CASSGGRGTNEKLFF
-	TRBV2	-	TRBJ2-5	TGTGCCAGCAGTGACCCGGGGGGCCTCGAGACCCAGTACTTC	CASSDPGGLETQYF
-	TRBV21-1	-	TRBJ2-3	TGTGCCAGCAGCTCCCGACAGGGGGCTCGCACAGATACGCAGTATTTT	CASSSRQGARTDTQYF
-	TRBV28	-	TRBJ2-5	TGTGCCAGCAGTTTATTGGAGGCGGATGAGCAGTACTTC	CASSLLEADEQYF
few	TRBV5-1	TRBD2	TRBJ2-3	TGCGCCAGCAGCCCCTGGACTAGCGGGCTTCGCACAGATACGCAGTATTTT	CASSPWTSGLRTDTQYF
-	TRBV7-2	TRBD1	TRBJ2-1	TGTGCCAGCAGCTCTCAGGTAGACAGGGATATTCGGTTCTTC	CASSSQVDRDIRFF
few	TRBV16	-	TRBJ1-5	TGTGCCAGCAGCCAAACGGCAGGGATACGCCAGCCCCAGCATTTT	CASSQTAGIRQPQHF
-	TRBV28	-	TRBJ2-5	TGTGCCAGCAGTTCGGGGAGCGGCCAAGAGACCCAGTACTTC	CASSSGSGQETQYF
-	TRBV29-1	-	TRBJ2-5	TGCAGCGTTGCTTGGGGAATTGAGACCCAGTACTTC	CSVAWGIETQYF
-	TRBV24-1	-	TRBJ2-5	TGTGCCACCAGTGATTTGCATCCGGACTATGACTACAATGAGCAGTACTTC	CATSDLHPDYDYNEQYF
-	TRBV20-1	-	TRBJ2-1	TGCAGTGCTAGAGGCGCTTATCCCTCCTACAATGAGCAGTTCTTC	CSARGAYPSYNEQFF
-	TRBV5-5	TRBD1	TRBJ2-1	TGTGCCAGCAGCTTGGACAGGGGTTACAGCTCCTACAATGAGCAGTTCTTC	CASSLDRGYSSYNEQFF
-	TRBV25-1	TRBD2	TRBJ2-1	TGTGCCAGCAGTGAATTAGGGCTAGCGGGGAGCCCCTACAATGAGCAGTTCTTC	CASSELGLAGSPYNEQFF
-	TRBV20-1	TRBD1	TRBJ1-2	TGCAGTGCCCGAAGACAGGGGATGGACTATGGCTACACCTTC	CSARRQGMDYGYTF
-	TRBV7-8	-	TRBJ1-1	TGTGCCAGCAGCTTAGATATGGGCGTCACTGAAGCTTTCTTT	CASSLDMGVTEAFF
-	TRBV2	-	TRBJ2-4	TGTGCCAGCAGTGAAGCGCTGGGGATTGCAAACATTCAGTACTTC	CASSEALGIANIQYF
few	TRBV14	TRBD1	TRBJ2-1	TGTGCCAGCAGCCACCAGGGGGGCCAGGGGGCTTACTACAATGAGCAGTTCTTC	CASSHQGGQGAYYNEQFF
-	TRBV5-1	-	TRBJ1-4	TGCGCCAGCAGCTTGGGAACCCGGGTGGGAGCTAACGAAAAACTGTTTTTT	CASSLGTRVGANEKLFF
few	TRBV6-2/TRBV6-3	-	TRBJ2-3	TGTGCCAGCAGTTACTCGACGGGCGGACCCATCCCAAGCACAGATACGCAGTATTTT	CASSYSTGGPIPSTDTQYF
-	TRBV9	TRBD1	TRBJ2-2	TGTGCCAGCAGCACCCTGACAGGGGAGGACACCGGGGAGCTGTTTTTT	CASSTLTGEDTGELFF
-	TRBV6-2/TRBV6-3	-	TRBJ1-2	TGTGCCAGCAGTTATCGTCCCTTCAGGGATGGCTACACCTTC	CASSYRPFRDGYTF
-	TRBV20-1	-	TRBJ2-5	TGCAGTGCTAGACAGGGGGGGACCCAGTACTTC	CSARQGGTQYF
-	TRBV7-9	-	TRBJ2-1	TGTGCCAGCAGCATGCCGAGGAGCGGCTCCTACAATGAGCAGTTCTTC	CASSMPRSGSYNEQFF
-	TRBV7-2	-	TRBJ1-5	TGTGCCAGCAGCGTGCACAGGGATCAGCCCCAGCATTTT	CASSVHRDQPQHF
few	TRBV20-1	TRBD1	TRBJ2-4	TGCAGTGCTGACAGGGGGAGTGGGGGAGAAAACATTCAGTACTTC	CSADRGSGGENIQYF
-	TRBV20-1	-	TRBJ2-6	TGCAGTGCAATTTCGGGGGCTGCGACTGGGGCCAACGTCCTGACTTTC	CSAISGAATGANVLTF
-	TRBV12-3/TRBV12-4	-	TRBJ2-7	TGTGCCAGCAGGGGGGGCAATTCCTACGAGCAGTACTTC	CASRGGNSYEQYF
once	TRBV2	TRBD2	TRBJ2-3	TGTGCCAGCAGAGCAACTAGCGGGGTCCACACAGATACGCAGTATTTT	CASRATSGVHTDTQYF
-	TRBV6-6	TRBD2	TRBJ2-7	TGTGCCAGCAGCCCGGGCGGGGGGATCTACAATGAGCAGTACTTC	CASSPGGGIYNEQYF
-	TRBV6-1	TRBD2	TRBJ2-4	TGTGCCAGCAGTGAAGCGGCGGGGGGGCTAAACATTCAGTACTTC	CASSEAAGGLNIQYF
once	TRBV28	TRBD1	TRBJ2-7	TGCGCCAGCAGTGTCACCGGGACAGGGACGTCCTCCGAGCAGTACTTC	CASSVTGTGTSSEQYF
-	TRBV4-3	-	TRBJ2-3	TGCGCCAGCAGCCAAGAACGGGGTCCATATACGCAGTATTTT	CASSQERGPYTQYF
once	TRBV27	-	TRBJ2-3	TGTGCCAGCAGTTTATCCTGGGGCAGGGATACGCAGTATTTT	CASSLSWGRDTQYF
-	TRBV20-1	-	TRBJ2-4	TGCAGTGCTACACCTGACAGACCACTAGCCAAAAACATTCAGTACTTC	CSATPDRPLAKNIQYF
-	TRBV12-3/TRBV12-4	TRBD2	TRBJ2-1	TGTGCCAGCAGCCCTACTCAAGCGGGGAGGTACAATGAGCAGTTCTTC	CASSPTQAGRYNEQFF
few	TRBV27	-	TRBJ2-3	TGTGCCAGCAGTTTATTCGCAGGGGGGAGCACAGATACGCAGTATTTT	CASSLFAGGSTDTQYF
-	TRBV28	-	TRBJ2-5	TGTGCCAGCAGTATGACCGGGGGAGGAGGCCAAGAGACCCAGTACTTC	CASSMTGGGGQETQYF
-	TRBV18	TRBD1	TRBJ2-7	TGTGCCAGCTCACCACACAGGGGAAGCGTCGAGCAGTACTTC	CASSPHRGSVEQYF
-	TRBV2	TRBD1	TRBJ2-7	TGTGCCAGCCGAAGACAGGGAACCCACGAGCAGTACTTC	CASRRQGTHEQYF
-	TRBV15	-	TRBJ2-3	TGTGCCACCAGGGGTCCACTGACAGATACGCAGTATTTT	CATRGPLTDTQYF
few	TRBV6-5	TRBD1	TRBJ2-7	TGTGCCAGCAGTTACGCGCAGGGGGCCTACGAGCAGTACTTC	CASSYAQGAYEQYF
few	TRBV6-2/TRBV6-3	-	TRBJ1-2	TGTGCCAGCAGTACTGGGCTTGAGAGTTACTATGGCTACACCTTC	CASSTGLESYYGYTF
few	TRBV28	TRBD1	TRBJ1-1	TGTGCCAGCACCACCTTCTCCGGGACAGAGAACACTGAAGCTTTCTTT	CASTTFSGTENTEAFF
few	TRBV27	TRBD1	TRBJ1-1	TGTGCCAGCAGTTGGACAGGGGACACTGAAGCTTTCTTT	CASSWTGDTEAFF
-	TRBV6-1	-	TRBJ2-3	TGTGCCAGCAGTGAAGCACGGATAAATACAAATACGCAGTATTTT	CASSEARINTNTQYF
-	TRBV20-1	-	TRBJ2-5	TGCAGTGCTAGGCTGGGTGGGGAGACCCGGTACTTC	CSARLGGETRYF
few	TRBV28	-	TRBJ2-3	TGTGCCAGCAGTTTTAGGGTCGGTCCGCAGTATTTT	CASSFRVGPQYF
-	TRBV12-5	TRBD1	TRBJ2-2	TGTGCTAGTGCCCTCCGGGACAGGGGTAACACCGGGGAGCTGTTTTTT	CASALRDRGNTGELFF